A single sample is the source of the 21 T cell receptor beta chains below, sequenced in a study of breast tumors, draining lymph nodes, adjacent tissues. MiXCR, run by TCRdb on the multiplex PCR reads, gives a single entry per CDR3 protein. The sample carries approximately 28,000 distinct CDR3 sequences, 60% to 70% recorded once. The sample taken for sequencing was breast tumor tissue. Receptor source: a female donor with breast cancer. Some clones in this sample may be carry-over from other donors' samples.

The chain combines TRBV19 with TRBJ2-3; D is unclear. This CDR3 has 14 residues. Per the germline V gene, CDR1 is LNHDA and CDR2 is SQIVND (reference sequence). Trimming pared 3 bases from V and 0 bases from J, leaving 7 bases between. CDR3 loop: CASSIQLSTDTQYF. The CDR3 nucleotides are TGTGCCAGTAGTATCCAGCTTAGCACAGATACGCAGTATTTT.

CDR3 sequence: CASSVVGGAYEQYF. CDR3 in DNA: TGTGCCAGCAGCGTAGTGGGGGGGGCCTACGAGCAGTACTTC. The rearrangement uses TRBV9 and TRBJ2-7; 7 bases match TRBD2. Germline values: CDR1 SGDLS, CDR2 YYNGEE. The CDR3 has 14 residues. The ends lost 0 bases at V and 2 bases at J; junction bases unmatched: 2.

The chain links TRBV7-2 to TRBJ2-3; no definite D call. V was cut by 7 bases and J by 2 bases, with 16 bases left in between. The germline V gene encodes CDR1 SGHTA and CDR2 FQGNSA. The CDR3 contains 15 residues. The CDR3 sequence: CASTKTGIYTDTQYF. The DNA for the CDR3 is TGTGCCAGCACCAAAACGGGCATTTACACAGATACGCAGTATTTT.

The chain employs TRBV7-9 and TRBJ1-2; D uncertain. The CDR3 is made up of 14 amino acids. The ends were cut back, 1 base at V and 12 bases at J, with 18 bases in the middle. Germline CDR1 is SEHNR and CDR2 is FQNEAQ (reference sequence). DNA for the CDR3: TGTGCCAGCAGCTTAGTCAGGCCCATCTCTGGAAACACCTTC. This sequence encodes CASSLVRPISGNTF.

On this clonotype: At one boundary the junction diverges from the germline segment, which might be a read error. The chain employs TRBV5-6 and TRBJ1-5; 8 bases map to TRBD1. This CDR3 has 17 residues. CDR1 SGHDT and CDR2 YYEEEE come from the germline V gene. The DNA of the CDR3 is TGCGCCAGCAGCAGGGGGCAGACAATAGGCGGCTATCAGCCCCAGCATTTT. It translates to CASSRGQTIGGYQPQHF.

By frequency in the sample, this clonotype is medium-sized (0.01 to 0.1%). The chain joins TRBV20-1 to TRBJ2-1, with 12 bases matching TRBD2. The ends lost 4 bases at V and 6 bases at J; junction bases unmatched: 7. Germline values: CDR1 DFQATT, CDR2 SNEGSKA (reference sequence). The CDR3 is 15 residues long. DNA of the CDR3: TGCAGTGCTATGGTGGGGACTAGCGGGTCCAATGAGCAGTTCTTC. Translating gives CSAMVGTSGSNEQFF.

This clonotype was counted a few times. The genes are TRBV7-2 and TRBJ2-7; D remains ambiguous. The length of the CDR3 is 12 residues. Germline loops: CDR1 SGHTA, CDR2 FQGNSA. V lost 5 bases, J lost 6 bases, and 11 bases lay in between. CDR3 in amino acids: CASSREVGEQYF. CDR3 nucleotides: TGTGCCAGCAGCCGTGAAGTAGGCGAGCAGTACTTC.

This clonotype was seen just once. J is TRBJ2-7 and V is TRBV2; 8 bases fit TRBD1. Losses at the gene ends were 5 bases for V and 6 bases for J; bases not matched to a gene: 21. The CDR3 runs 18 residues. In germline, CDR1 is SNHLY, CDR2 FYNNEI. CDR3 residues: CASSQIPVHDRGITEQYF. The CDR3 DNA is TGTGCCAGCAGTCAAATCCCCGTCCACGACAGGGGTATCACCGAGCAGTACTTC.

The genes are TRBV4-1 and TRBJ2-1; 8 positions agree with TRBD1. This CDR3 has 15 residues. Germline lookup yields CDR1 MGHRA and CDR2 YSYEKL. After removal of 3 bases from V and 5 bases from J, the junction contained 6 bases not matched to a gene. CDR3 amino acids: CASSQPGQGNNEQFF. CDR3 DNA sequence: TGCGCCAGCAGCCAGCCTGGACAGGGTAACAATGAGCAGTTCTTC.

The chain uses TRBV2 and TRBJ2-2, with 9 bases identical to TRBD2. With V trimmed by 0 bases and J by 5 bases, 10 bases remained unmatched. This CDR3 is 18 amino acids long. Germline V gene sequence: CDR1 SNHLY, CDR2 FYNNEI. The CDR3 loop reads CASSEAAWVAGVTGELFF. CDR3 DNA sequence: TGTGCCAGCAGTGAAGCGGCCTGGGTAGCGGGGGTGACCGGGGAGCTGTTTTTT.

J is TRBJ1-4 and V is TRBV3-1; a possible D gene is TRBD1 (5 bases). Trimming removed 4 bases at V and 7 bases at J, with 10 bases between. The CDR3 has 13 amino acids. CDR1 LGHDT and CDR2 YNNKEL come from the germline V gene (reference sequence). The CDR3 spells CASSLGPSEKLFF. Written as DNA, the CDR3 is TGTGCCAGCAGCCTGGGGCCGAGTGAAAAACTGTTTTTT. Full variable domain (outside the CDR3, taken from reference TRBV3-1 and TRBJ1-4): DTAVSQTPKYLVTQMGNDKSIKCEQNLGHDTMYWYKQDSKKFLKIMFSYNNKELIINETVPNRFSPKSPDKAHLNLHINSLELGDSAVYFCASSLGPSEKLFFGSGTQLSVL.

This clonotype has a count of ten or more. A much more abundant neighbour one base away suggests this may be a read error. The chain is built from TRBV6-1 and TRBJ1-2; TRBD1 matches 10 bases. J was trimmed by 7 bases and V by 5 bases; bases with no gene match: 7. CDR3 length: 14 amino acids. The germline gives CDR1 MNHNS, CDR2 SASEGT. The DNA of the CDR3 is TGTGCCAGCAGTCAATCGACAGGGGGCCGTGGCTACACCTTC. Amino acid sequence: CASSQSTGGRGYTF.

The V gene is TRBV3-1, the J gene TRBJ2-1, with D unresolved. With 4 bases removed from V and 5 bases from J, the gap between germline ends came to 6 bases. The germline V gene encodes CDR1 LGHDT and CDR2 YNNKEL (reference sequence). The CDR3 is 12 amino acids. CDR3 sequence: CASSRVNNEQFF. The CDR3 region has the DNA TGTGCCAGCAGCCGAGTGAACAATGAGCAGTTCTTC.

This chain links TRBV20-1 with TRBJ2-1; weak D call: TRBD2 (6 bases). The germline V gene has CDR1 DFQATT and CDR2 SNEGSKA (reference sequence). The CDR3 is made up of 15 amino acids. The ends were cut back, 3 bases at V and 2 bases at J, with 14 bases in the middle. CDR3 sequence reads: CSASGGSSAYNEQFF. In DNA, the CDR3 is TGCAGTGCTAGTGGGGGTTCTAGCGCCTACAATGAGCAGTTCTTC.

This clonotype was seen a handful of times. This may be a read error: a much more frequent sequence differs by one nucleotide. This chain uses TRBV6-2 or TRBV6-3 with TRBJ1-1, with D perhaps matching TRBD1 (6 bases). This CDR3 is built from 14 residues. Germline V lookup: CDR1 MNHEY, CDR2 SVGEGT. Between the trimmed V and J ends, which lost 5 bases and 10 bases, there was a span of 20 bases. The DNA for the CDR3 is TGTGCCAGCAGTCCGCCATCAGGGGTGAGAAGAGCTTTCTTT. Translating gives CASSPPSGVRRAFF.

The chain joins TRBV24-1 to TRBJ2-3, with D perhaps TRBD1 (5 bases). The germline V and J ends were trimmed by 2 bases and 3 bases, with 8 bases remaining between them. The CDR3 contains 14 residues. Germline V gene data show CDR1 as KGHDR and CDR2 as SFDVKD. DNA of the CDR3: TGTGCCACCAGTGATTCGAGACAGACAGATACGCAGTATTTT. Its translation: CATSDSRQTDTQYF.

V usage is TRBV5-1 and J usage is TRBJ1-2, with D perhaps TRBD1 (5 bases). V lost 1 base and J lost 6, with 13 bases in between. Germline CDR1 and CDR2: SGHRS and YFSETQ. This CDR3 has 14 amino acids. CDR3 nucleotide sequence: TGCGCCAGCAGCTTGAGTGGGGCGAAGCATGGCTACACCTTC. This sequence encodes CASSLSGAKHGYTF.

The V call is TRBV9, the J call TRBJ1-3; tentative D call: TRBD1 (5 bases). The CDR3 sequence is 15 residues long. Deletions cut 4 bases from V and 0 bases from J, with 11 bases between. From germline, CDR1 is SGDLS and CDR2 YYNGEE. CDR3 amino acids: CASSPLDSSGNTIYF. In nucleotides, the CDR3 is TGTGCCAGCAGCCCCCTCGACAGCTCTGGAAACACCATATATTTT. The full variable domain, in which reference TRBV9 and TRBJ1-3 provide the parts outside the CDR3, is DSGVTQTPKHLITATGQRVTLRCSPRSGDLSVYWYQQSLDQGLQFLIQYYNGEERAKGNILERFSAQQFPDLHSELNLSSLELGDSALYFCASSPLDSSGNTIYFGEGSWLTVV.

The count of this clonotype is one. The chain joins TRBV5-4 to TRBJ2-3; 10 bases are shared with TRBD2. The trim removed 4 bases at V and 4 bases at J, leaving 9 bases unmatched. The germline V gene has CDR1 SGHNT and CDR2 YYREEE (reference sequence). The length of the CDR3 is 16 residues. The CDR3: CASSVERGGLSDTQYF. The CDR3 DNA sequence: TGTGCCAGCAGCGTCGAGCGGGGGGGCCTATCAGATACGCAGTATTTT.

A word on this clonotype: Sequence at one end of the junction differs from germline and may be a read error. The chain couples TRBV6-1 to TRBJ2-5; 7 bases map to TRBD1. The germline V gene has CDR1 MNHNS and CDR2 SASEGT. CDR3 length: 14 amino acids. CDR3 in amino acids: CASTEQGYGEIQYF. For the CDR3, the DNA is TGTGCCAGCACCGAACAGGGGTATGGAGAGATCCAGTACTTC.

The V call is TRBV12-5, the J call TRBJ1-5; no clear D gene. The V end lost 1 base, the J end lost 3 bases, and 7 bases lay between the germline ends. Germline CDR1 reads LGHNT; CDR2 reads FRNRAP. The CDR3 runs to 14 residues. CDR3 bases: TGTGCTAGTGGTTTGGGCAGCCCCAATCAGCCCCAGCATTTT. Translation gives CASGLGSPNQPQHF.